These 22 T cell receptor beta chains share one sample of origin, sequenced in a study of CD8 T cells in ankylosing spondylitis. TCRdb itself ran the 5' RACE reads through MiXCR, one entry per CDR3 protein. The data show about 160,000 distinct CDR3 sequences, approximately 9% seen once. The material sequenced was blood, either unsorted or a sorted T cell fraction (not recorded which). The receptors were sampled from a female donor with ankylosing spondylitis or in good health (not recorded which).

This clonotype was picked up many times. The chain couples TRBV7-9 to TRBJ2-1, with TRBD2 matching 9 bases. From germline, CDR1 is SEHNR and CDR2 FQNEAQ (reference sequence). The CDR3 runs 15 residues. After removal of 5 bases from V and 6 bases from J, the junction contained 8 bases not matched to a gene. The CDR3 sequence: CASSRSGRTTNEQFF. As DNA, the CDR3 is TGTGCCAGCAGCCGGAGCGGGAGGACTACCAATGAGCAGTTCTTC. Looking up the rest from reference TRBV7-9 and TRBJ2-1 gives the full variable domain: DTGVSQNPRHKITKRGQNVTFRCDPISEHNRLYWYRQTLGQGPEFLTYFQNEAQLEKSRLLSDRFSAERPKGSFSTLEIQRTEQGDSAMYLCASSRSGRTTNEQFFGPGTRLTVL.

This clonotype has ten or more counts. The chain employs TRBV29-1 and TRBJ1-1; no definite D call. Germline values: CDR1 SQVTM, CDR2 ANQGSEA. CDR3 length equals 13 residues. Trimming removed 1 base from V and 0 bases from J, with 6 bases in between. CDR3 nucleotides: TGCAGCGTTGAAGGGACCTTGAACACTGAAGCTTTCTTT. As protein: CSVEGTLNTEAFF.

This clonotype was counted ten times or more. The CDR3 is CASSQGREQYF. The DNA for the CDR3 is TGTGCCAGCAGCCAGGGACGAGAGCAGTACTTC. The chain uses TRBV12-3 or TRBV12-4 and TRBJ2-7, with D possibly being TRBD1 or TRBD2 (5 bases each). The CDR3 is 11 residues long. V lost 6 bases and J lost 7, with 10 bases in between.

Only a few counts were recorded for this clonotype. The chain has TRBV19 and TRBJ2-1; possibly TRBD1 or TRBD2 for D (5 bases each). This CDR3 is 15 amino acids long. V was cut by 6 bases and J by 5 bases, with 17 bases left in between. Germline V lookup: CDR1 LNHDA, CDR2 SQIVND (reference sequence). DNA of the CDR3: TGTGCCAGTAGGCTCTGGTCCCGAGGGGACAATGAGCAGTTCTTC. Its protein is CASRLWSRGDNEQFF.

This clonotype was seen only a few times. This chain joins TRBV6-1 and TRBJ2-1; 8 bases match TRBD2. The CDR3 has 14 amino acids. V lost 5 bases, J lost 7 bases, and 7 bases stayed unmatched. Germline lookup yields CDR1 MNHNS and CDR2 SASEGT. CDR3 sequence: CASSPAAGDNEQFF. CDR3 coding DNA: TGTGCCAGCAGTCCAGCAGCGGGAGATAATGAGCAGTTCTTC.

The sample holds many counts of this clonotype. The chain couples TRBV27 to TRBJ1-5; D remains unclear. V lost 0 bases, J lost 9 bases, and 12 bases lay in between. Germline CDR1 is MNHEY and CDR2 is SMNVEV (reference sequence). This CDR3 has 14 residues. CDR3 nucleotide sequence: TGTGCCAGCAGTTTATCGATGAGTGTCGGGCCCCAGCATTTT. Translated, it gives CASSLSMSVGPQHF.

V usage is TRBV2 and J usage is TRBJ2-7, with TRBD2 matching 8 bases. Unmatched junction bases numbered 8, after V lost 2 bases and J lost 2 bases. The CDR3 covers 16 residues. Germline V gene data show CDR1 as SNHLY and CDR2 as FYNNEI. As DNA, the CDR3 is TGTGCCAGCAGTGAAAGGGCGGGGGGCGCAGCCTACGAGCAGTACTTC. The encoded protein is CASSERAGGAAYEQYF.

V is TRBV9 and J is TRBJ2-3; D is perhaps TRBD2 (6 bases). The CDR3 has 15 residues. V lost 0 bases and J 6 bases, leaving 14 bases between the germline ends. CDR1 is SGDLS, CDR2 YYNGEE, per germline. CDR3 loop: CASSVDTSAGDTQYF. CDR3 in DNA: TGTGCCAGCAGCGTAGATACTTCCGCGGGGGATACGCAGTATTTT.

This clonotype was seen repeatedly, ten times or more. The chain joins TRBV30 to TRBJ2-1, with a tentative D call TRBD2 (5 bases). Trimming took 5 bases from V and 9 from J, leaving 14 bases between them. CDR1 GTSNPN and CDR2 SVGIG come from the germline V gene (reference sequence). The CDR3 length is 12 residues. The CDR3 sequence is CAWERVRGEQFF. The CDR3 DNA reads TGTGCCTGGGAGAGGGTCCGGGGTGAGCAGTTCTTC.

In this sample, this clonotype turned up many times. V is TRBV12-3 or TRBV12-4 and J is TRBJ2-3; D is ambiguous. Trimming took 4 bases from V and 3 from J, leaving 5 bases between them. CDR3 size: 12 residues. The CDR3 sequence is CASSYFTDTQYF. CDR3 in DNA: TGTGCCAGCAGTTACTTTACAGATACGCAGTATTTT.

This clonotype was detected a few times. The chain links TRBV4-2 to TRBJ2-3, with 8 nucleotides matching TRBD2. V lost 4 bases and J lost 0; bases outside the gene matches: 6. The CDR3 sequence is 16 residues long. Looked up from germline, CDR1 is LGHNA and CDR2 is YNFKEQ. In nucleotides, the CDR3 is TGTGCCAGCAGCCTTTCACTAGCGGCTAGCACAGATACGCAGTATTTT. Translating gives CASSLSLAASTDTQYF.

As regards this clonotype: A junction boundary mismatches the germline segment, possibly from a read error. CDR3 in DNA: TGTGGTAGTGGTTTTGAGGGACAGGGGGTAGGCGATGAGCAGTTCTTC. Residues: CGSGFEGQGVGDEQFF. The rearrangement links TRBV12-5 to TRBJ2-1; 11 bases match TRBD1. Germline V gives CDR1 LGHNT, CDR2 FRNRAP. The CDR3 contains 16 residues.

This clonotype has just a few counts. The chain combines TRBV9 with TRBJ2-1; 8 bases fit TRBD2. Germline V lookup: CDR1 SGDLS, CDR2 YYNGEE. The J segment lost 6 bases and the V segment lost 0 bases, leaving 5 bases of the junction unmatched. This CDR3 comprises 15 residues. The CDR3 sequence is CASSVGVGRANEQFF. DNA for the CDR3: TGTGCCAGCAGCGTAGGGGTCGGGAGGGCCAATGAGCAGTTCTTC. Filled out from reference TRBV9 and TRBJ2-1, the complete variable domain reads DSGVTQTPKHLITATGQRVTLRCSPRSGDLSVYWYQQSLDQGLQFLIQYYNGEERAKGNILERFSAQQFPDLHSELNLSSLELGDSALYFCASSVGVGRANEQFFGPGTRLTVL.

V gene TRBV6-1 combines with J gene TRBJ2-7; D possibly matches TRBD1 or TRBD2 (5 bases each). The CDR3 consists of 15 residues. Trimming shortened V by 4 bases and J by 3 bases, and 16 bases separated the two germline ends. In germline, CDR1 is MNHNS, CDR2 SASEGT. The CDR3 is CASSARPGTFYEQYF. CDR3 nucleotide sequence: TGTGCCAGCAGTGCCCGACCCGGGACCTTCTACGAGCAGTACTTC.

This clonotype appeared a few times. This chain connects TRBV7-2 to TRBJ1-6; D is undetermined. The V end was cut by 1 base, the J end by 0 bases, with 7 bases between. The CDR3 runs 16 residues. Looked up from germline, CDR1 is SGHTA and CDR2 is FQGNSA. CDR3 nucleotide sequence: TGTGCCAGCAGCTTAGACGGGGACTCCTATAATTCACCCCTCCACTTT. This translates into CASSLDGDSYNSPLHF.

CDR3 bases: TGTGCCAGCAGTGGCACCAAAAACATTCAGTACTTC. The encoded protein is CASSGTKNIQYF. The chain combines TRBV2 with TRBJ2-4; D gene unclear. The V and J ends lost 4 bases and 2 bases respectively, with 3 bases between them. The CDR3 is 12 amino acids. CDR1 is SNHLY, CDR2 FYNNEI, per germline.

This clonotype was counted a few times. This sequence joins TRBV9 and TRBJ1-1; a weak D match, TRBD1 (5 bases). The CDR3 totals 14 residues. Between the trimmed V and J ends, which lost 7 bases and 5 bases, there was a span of 18 bases. Looked up from germline, CDR1 is SGDLS and CDR2 is YYNGEE. The CDR3 DNA sequence: TGTGCCAGCGCCTCCGGGGGAGGTTTAACTGAAGCTTTCTTT. This codes for CASASGGGLTEAFF.

In this sample, this clonotype turned up a few times. V is TRBV9 and J is TRBJ2-1; 13 bases map to TRBD2. The V and J ends lost 3 bases and 7 bases, in that order; junction bases with no gene match: 7. CDR1 and CDR2 (germline): SGDLS, YYNGEE. The CDR3 extends over 16 amino acids. CDR3 sequence (DNA): TGTGCCAGCAGCGCCCCGACTAGCGGGAGGATAAATGAGCAGTTCTTC. Its translation: CASSAPTSGRINEQFF.

This chain links TRBV6-2 or TRBV6-3 with TRBJ2-2; no definite D call. The CDR3 is made up of 15 amino acids. Germline CDR1 is MNHEY and CDR2 is SVGEGT. The V end was cut by 1 base, the J end by 3 bases, with 9 bases between. DNA for the CDR3: TGTGCCAGCAGTTACTGGGGAACTGACACCGGGGAGCTGTTTTTT. Protein product: CASSYWGTDTGELFF.

This clonotype was recorded a few times. This rearrangement joins TRBV6-5 to TRBJ2-2, with 9 bases identical to TRBD2. The V segment lost 0 bases and the J segment 7 bases; nucleotides outside the gene matches: 9. Germline-derived CDR1 and CDR2 are MNHEY and SVGAGI. The CDR3 is made up of 17 amino acids. The CDR3 DNA reads TGTGCCAGCAGTTACTCCGGAGTAGCGGGAGCCAACGGGGAGCTGTTTTTT. Amino acid sequence: CASSYSGVAGANGELFF.

J is TRBJ2-7 and V is TRBV4-1, with unresolved D. The CDR3 consists of 14 residues. In germline, CDR1 is MGHRA, CDR2 YSYEKL. The V and J ends lost 4 bases and 0 bases respectively, with 10 bases between them. CDR3 region: CASSPHGGSYEQYF. CDR3 DNA sequence: TGCGCCAGCAGCCCCCACGGTGGCTCCTACGAGCAGTACTTC.

This chain uses TRBV12-3 or TRBV12-4 with TRBJ2-2; D may be TRBD2 (5 bases). V was trimmed by 3 bases and J by 7 bases, leaving 9 bases between them. There are 13 residues in the CDR3. The DNA of the CDR3 is TGTGCCAGCAGTTTTACCGGGATCGGGGAGCTGTTTTTT. This sequence encodes CASSFTGIGELFF.